These 28 T cell receptor beta chains originate from one sample sequenced in a study of cytomegalovirus exposure and HLA in healthy donors. Data came from immunoSEQ multiplex PCR; TCRdb stores just in-frame clones and leaves some out. This sample yields more than 95,000 clones, of which approximately 89% are seen a single time; less than 1.5% belongs to the top ten. Sequenced input: PBMCs. These receptors all stem from a woman aged 18-29 years in good health and CMV-seronegative.

This chain links TRBV10-3 with TRBJ2-7; TRBD1 aligns across 10 bases. The CDR3 loop spans 14 amino acids. J was trimmed by 4 bases and V by 4 bases; bases with no gene match: 4. CDR1 is ENHRY, CDR2 SYGVKD, per germline. CDR3 bases: TGTGCCATCAGTGGCGGGGACAGGGGTTACGAGCAGTACGTC. Its protein is CAISGGDRGYEQYV.

The genes are TRBV28 and TRBJ1-2, with D unclear. The V end was cut by 0 bases, the J end by 6 bases, with 5 bases between. Germline V gene lookup returns CDR1 MDHEN and CDR2 SYDVKM. The CDR3 totals 12 residues. CDR3 nucleotides: TGTGCCAGCAGTTTATGGGCCCATGGCTACACCTTC. This sequence encodes CASSLWAHGYTF.

In nucleotides, the CDR3 is TGTGCCAGCAGTGAATCTGCAGGGTGGGTAGCTTTCTTT. This codes for CASSESAGWVAFF. V usage is TRBV25-1 and J usage is TRBJ1-1; weak D call: TRBD1 (5 bases). Per the germline V gene, CDR1 is MGHDK and CDR2 is SYGVNS. This CDR3 comprises 13 residues. The V end was cut by 1 base, the J end by 10 bases, with 13 bases between.

The gene calls are TRBV9 and TRBJ2-5, with 7 bases lining up with TRBD2. CDR3 length equals 14 residues. V trimming: 1 base; J trimming: 2 bases; junction bases outside the gene matches: 2. Germline V gene lookup returns CDR1 SGDLS and CDR2 YYNGEE. The CDR3 region is CASSVSSGQETQYF. The CDR3 region has the DNA TGTGCCAGCAGCGTATCTAGCGGTCAAGAGACCCAGTACTTC.

The CDR3: CASGLSDRVGGYTF. CDR3 nucleotide sequence: TGTGCTAGTGGTTTGTCCGACAGAGTCGGTGGCTACACCTTC. The chain recombines TRBV12-5 with TRBJ1-2; D is perhaps TRBD1 (5 bases). Germline lookup yields CDR1 LGHNT and CDR2 FRNRAP. This CDR3 is built from 14 residues. V gave up 2 bases and J gave up 7 bases, with 14 bases separating them.

CDR3 loop: CASSLGTGGFNEQFF. The DNA for the CDR3 is TGTGCCAGCAGTTTGGGGACAGGGGGCTTCAATGAGCAGTTCTTC. The chain carries TRBV27 and TRBJ2-1, with 12 bases that match TRBD1. This CDR3 is built from 15 residues. CDR1 is MNHEY, CDR2 SMNVEV, per germline (reference sequence). V shed 3 bases, J shed 6 bases, and the junction held 3 bases outside the gene matches.

J is TRBJ2-1 and V is TRBV2; D may be TRBD2 (6 bases). This CDR3 is 15 amino acids long. The germline gives CDR1 SNHLY, CDR2 FYNNEI. The V end lost 6 bases, the J end lost 2 bases, and 14 bases lay between the germline ends. The CDR3 reads CASSAASETYNEQFF. In DNA, the CDR3 is TGTGCCAGCAGCGCAGCTAGCGAGACCTACAATGAGCAGTTCTTC.

V usage is TRBV18 and J usage is TRBJ1-4; D gene unclear. CDR1 and CDR2 from the germline V gene are KGHSH and LQKENI. Between the trimmed V and J ends, which lost 3 bases and 8 bases, there was a span of 10 bases. The CDR3 extends over 13 amino acids. In DNA form, the CDR3 reads TGTGCCAGCTCACCCCGTGAGGCCGAAAAACTGTTTTTT. Translated: CASSPREAEKLFF.

V and J are TRBV7-8 and TRBJ2-3; 10 nucleotides line up with TRBD2. CDR3 size: 15 residues. CDR1 SGHVS and CDR2 FQNEAQ come from the germline V gene. The V gene end was trimmed by 2 bases and the J gene end by 2 bases; junction bases not matched to a gene: 1. The CDR3 coding sequence is TGTGCCAGCAGCTTACTAGCGGGGGCCACAGATACGCAGTATTTT. It codes for CASSLLAGATDTQYF.

This clone is a singleton in its sample. The chain carries TRBV28 and TRBJ1-5; 8 bases align to TRBD1. This CDR3 spans 15 amino acids. CDR1 MDHEN and CDR2 SYDVKM come from the germline V gene. The V segment lost 4 bases and the J segment 5 bases; nucleotides outside the gene matches: 7. CDR3 protein: CASSYNGQGYQPQHF. The DNA for the CDR3 is TGTGCCAGCAGTTACAACGGACAGGGCTATCAGCCCCAGCATTTT.

The chain recombines TRBV28 with TRBJ2-7; D gene ambiguous. The germline gives CDR1 MDHEN, CDR2 SYDVKM. The CDR3 consists of 8 residues. The CDR3 loop reads CAVGEQYF. The CDR3 nucleotides are TGTGCTGTCGGGGAGCAGTACTTC.

The CDR3 DNA is TGTGCCAGTCTTCCTCGGGGTCTGACTGAAGCTTTCTTT. Its protein is CASLPRGLTEAFF. V and J are TRBV19 and TRBJ1-1; D gene unclear. Trimming cost V 8 bases and J 5 bases, with 15 bases left between them. The germline gives CDR1 LNHDA, CDR2 SQIVND (reference sequence). The CDR3 runs to 13 residues. The full variable domain, in which reference TRBV19 and TRBJ1-1 provide the parts outside the CDR3, is DGGITQSPKYLFRKEGQNVTLSCEQNLNHDAMYWYRQDPGQGLRLIYYSQIVNDFQKGDIAEGYSVSREKKESFPLTVTSAQKNPTAFYLCASLPRGLTEAFFGQGTRLTVV.

This chain joins TRBV19 and TRBJ2-7; tentatively, D is TRBD1 (6 bases). There are 12 residues in the CDR3. The V and J ends lost 3 bases and 3 bases respectively, with 6 bases between them. From germline, CDR1 is LNHDA and CDR2 SQIVND (reference sequence). CDR3 protein: CASSMDSYEQYF. The CDR3 bases are TGTGCCAGTAGTATGGACAGCTACGAGCAGTACTTC.

The rearrangement uses TRBV7-9 and TRBJ1-6; 10 bases agree with TRBD1. Germline loops: CDR1 SEHNR, CDR2 FQNEAQ (reference sequence). The CDR3 sequence is 15 residues long. With 3 bases clipped from V and 7 bases from J, the junction kept 3 bases outside the gene matches. CDR3 sequence (DNA): TGTGCCAGCAGCTTTCCGGGACAGGGGAATTCACCCCTCCACTTT. This translates into CASSFPGQGNSPLHF. The variable domain in full, completed from reference TRBV7-9 and TRBJ1-6, reads DTGVSQNPRHKITKRGQNVTFRCDPISEHNRLYWYRQTLGQGPEFLTYFQNEAQLEKSRLLSDRFSAERPKGSFSTLEIQRTEQGDSAMYLCASSFPGQGNSPLHFGNGTRLTVT.

The chain has TRBV2 and TRBJ2-7; 8 bases are a match to TRBD1. The germline V gene has CDR1 SNHLY and CDR2 FYNNEI. This CDR3 spans 12 amino acids. V was clipped by 6 bases and J by 7 bases; unmatched bases: 5. The CDR3 DNA reads as TGTGCCAGCAGGCCGACAGGGGAAGAGCAGTACTTC. The encoded protein is CASRPTGEEQYF.

The chain links TRBV27 to TRBJ2-1; D gene unclear. V was cut by 2 bases and J by 7 bases, with 12 bases left in between. Germline CDR1 and CDR2: MNHEY and SMNVEV (reference sequence). This CDR3 region has 14 residues. CDR3 bases: TGTGCCAGCAGTTTAACGCCTAGTACAAATGAGCAGTTCTTC. Translated: CASSLTPSTNEQFF.

The chain has TRBV7-8 and TRBJ2-3; the D is unclear. The V and J ends lost 3 bases and 2 bases respectively, with 9 bases between them. The CDR3 has 14 amino acids. From germline, CDR1 is SGHVS and CDR2 FQNEAQ. CDR3 coding DNA: TGTGCCAGCAGCTTCGGAGAGGTCACAGATACGCAGTATTTT. This gives the protein CASSFGEVTDTQYF.

The V and J genes are TRBV6-5 and TRBJ1-1; a possible D gene is TRBD1 (5 bases). CDR1 is MNHEY and CDR2 is SVGAGI in the germline V gene. The V gene lost 2 bases and the J gene lost 5 bases, with 12 bases spanning the gap. The CDR3 covers 14 residues. The CDR3 sequence is CASSYLGPGTEAFF. CDR3 DNA sequence: TGTGCCAGCAGTTACCTGGGCCCAGGGACTGAAGCTTTCTTT.

The rearrangement joins TRBV29-1 to TRBJ2-1; 8 bases agree with TRBD2. J was trimmed by 4 bases and V by 7 bases; bases with no gene match: 6. Germline V gene data show CDR1 as SQVTM and CDR2 as ANQGSEA. CDR3 length equals 13 residues. The chain's CDR3 is CSAAGERYNEQFF. The CDR3 DNA is TGCAGCGCAGCGGGAGAAAGATACAATGAGCAGTTCTTC.

The gene calls are TRBV10-1 and TRBJ2-2, with D perhaps TRBD2 (6 bases). The length of the CDR3 is 16 residues. With 4 bases removed from V and 0 bases from J, the gap between germline ends came to 12 bases. CDR1 and CDR2 from the germline V gene are WNHNN and SYGVQD (reference sequence). This CDR3 is CASSVARDSNTGELFF. CDR3 nucleotide sequence: TGCGCCAGCAGTGTAGCCCGGGACTCGAACACCGGGGAGCTGTTTTTT.

This clone was recorded only once. The chain couples TRBV19 to TRBJ2-1; no reliable D call. Germline V gives CDR1 LNHDA, CDR2 SQIVND (reference sequence). This CDR3 region has 15 residues. V dropped 7 bases and J dropped 0 bases, with 13 bases sitting between them. CDR3 amino acids: CASTPRRSSYNEQFF. For the CDR3, the DNA is TGTGCCAGTACCCCACGACGGAGCTCCTACAATGAGCAGTTCTTC.

This chain joins TRBV6-1 and TRBJ1-4, with 7 bases lining up with TRBD1. V was pared by 0 bases and J by 0 bases, with 10 bases of the junction left unmatched. The CDR3 is 19 residues long. The germline CDR1 and CDR2 sequences are MNHNS and SASEGT. CDR3 in amino acids: CASSEAWTGNYATNEKLFF. CDR3 nucleotide sequence: TGTGCCAGCAGTGAAGCCTGGACAGGAAATTATGCAACTAATGAAAAACTGTTTTTT.

J is TRBJ2-7 and V is TRBV28; 8 nucleotides line up with TRBD1. V shed 6 bases, J shed 4 bases, and the junction held 8 bases outside the gene matches. The germline gives CDR1 MDHEN, CDR2 SYDVKM. The CDR3 covers 14 residues. The CDR3 spells CASSGDRNIYEQYF. The CDR3 nucleotides are TGTGCCAGCAGCGGGGACAGGAATATTTACGAGCAGTACTTC.

CDR3 DNA sequence: TGTGCCAGCAGTTTCGGGACAGGCAATCAGCCCCAGCATTTT. It encodes CASSFGTGNQPQHF. The chain combines TRBV27 with TRBJ1-5, with TRBD1 identical over 7 bases. The CDR3 is made up of 14 amino acids. The germline V gene encodes CDR1 MNHEY and CDR2 SMNVEV (reference sequence). The V segment lost 3 bases and the J segment 2 bases; nucleotides outside the gene matches: 1.

V is TRBV7-9 and J is TRBJ2-7; D is unresolved. Germline V gene lookup returns CDR1 SEHNR and CDR2 FQNEAQ (reference sequence). The CDR3 is made up of 14 amino acids. V lost 2 bases to trimming and J lost 0 bases, with 8 bases between them. The CDR3: CASSLISSSYEQYF. CDR3 nucleotides: TGTGCCAGCAGCTTAATATCCAGCTCCTACGAGCAGTACTTC.

The rearrangement links TRBV25-1 to TRBJ2-3, with 14 bases lining up with TRBD2. CDR3 length: 17 residues. J lost 2 bases, V lost 5 bases, and 6 bases had no gene match. Germline CDR1 and CDR2: MGHDK and SYGVNS. DNA for the CDR3: TGTGCCAGCAGTTCGGGGACTAGCGGGAGAGTCACAGATACGCAGTATTTT. Protein: CASSSGTSGRVTDTQYF.

The chain links TRBV9 to TRBJ1-5; 8 nucleotides line up with TRBD1. Germline-derived CDR1 and CDR2 are SGDLS and YYNGEE. This CDR3 has 14 residues. V gave up 5 bases and J gave up 5 bases; unmatched junction bases: 6. The CDR3 region has the DNA TGTGCCAGCAGTGCTGGGACAGGTTATCAGCCCCAGCATTTT. Its protein product is CASSAGTGYQPQHF.

This clone was picked up one time. The chain couples TRBV6-5 to TRBJ1-4; D ambiguous. With 4 bases removed from V and 8 bases from J, the gap between germline ends came to 8 bases. Germline values: CDR1 MNHEY, CDR2 SVGAGI. The CDR3 has 12 residues. The CDR3 is CASSSRGEKLFF. As DNA, the CDR3 is TGTGCCAGCAGTTCTAGAGGCGAAAAACTGTTTTTT.